This entry lists 26 T cell receptor beta chains sequenced from one sample in a study of T cells after yellow fever vaccination. TCRdb re-called the 5' RACE reads through MiXCR, storing one row per CDR3 protein. This repertoire shows some 500,000 distinct CDR3 sequences, approximately 12% found once; its top ten account for more than 12%. The specimen comprised PBMCs, sampled on the day of the yellow fever booster vaccination. The receptors come from a man aged 25 to 45 who received the YFV17D yellow fever vaccine.

The V and J genes are TRBV30 and TRBJ1-1; possible D gene TRBD1, 5 bases. Germline lookup yields CDR1 GTSNPN and CDR2 SVGIG (reference sequence). The V end was cut by 1 base, the J end by 6 bases, with 15 bases between. The CDR3 totals 14 residues. CDR3 DNA sequence: TGTGCCTGGAGTGAAGGACGGGGGTGGGCTGAAGCTTTCTTT. Its translation is CAWSEGRGWAEAFF.

This clonotype was observed a handful of times. This chain joins TRBV7-2 and TRBJ2-5, with a tentative D call TRBD1 (6 bases). V lost 4 bases and J lost 2, with 11 bases in between. CDR3 length: 14 amino acids. The germline V gene has CDR1 SGHTA and CDR2 FQGNSA. The CDR3 DNA follows: TGTGCCAGCAGCTCCATCGGGACACAAGAGACCCAGTACTTC. It is translated as CASSSIGTQETQYF.

This clonotype appeared a few times. This chain connects TRBV7-2 to TRBJ2-7; no reliable D call. V was shortened by 6 bases and J by 1 base, with 13 bases between the two germline ends. CDR1 is SGHTA and CDR2 is FQGNSA in the germline V gene. The CDR3 length is 14 residues. CDR3: CASRKGGLSYEQYF. DNA for the CDR3: TGTGCCAGCAGGAAGGGCGGCCTTTCCTACGAGCAGTACTTC.

V usage is TRBV6-4 and J usage is TRBJ2-7; TRBD2 aligns across 9 bases. With 6 bases clipped from V and 2 bases from J, the junction kept 26 bases outside the gene matches. CDR1 and CDR2 (germline): MRHNA, SNTAGT. CDR3 length: 21 residues. DNA for the CDR3: TGTGCCAGCAGCCACCCCGAACTACAGGTTTTTAGCGGGAGTAAAACCTACGAGCAGTACTTC. Its translation is CASSHPELQVFSGSKTYEQYF.

V usage is TRBV6-5 and J usage is TRBJ2-1; 8 bases are a match to TRBD2. The CDR3 loop spans 16 amino acids. Trimming removed 0 bases from V and 4 bases from J; junction bases left unmatched: 5. Germline V lookup: CDR1 MNHEY, CDR2 SVGAGI. CDR3 DNA: TGTGCCAGCAGTTACTCGAGTACGGGAGGGTACAATGAGCAGTTCTTC. This gives the protein CASSYSSTGGYNEQFF.

This clonotype occurred a few times. The chain is built from TRBV12-3 or TRBV12-4 and TRBJ2-5; 8 bases are shared with TRBD2. The CDR3 runs to 15 residues. Trimming cost V 4 bases and J 4 bases; bases outside gene matches: 8. Written as DNA, the CDR3 is TGTGCCAGCAGTTACGGGGGCGGGAGGCGAGAGACCCAGTACTTC. Its protein product is CASSYGGGRRETQYF.

This chain links TRBV10-3 with TRBJ1-1; D ambiguous. The CDR3 is made up of 11 amino acids. The V and J ends lost 6 bases and 6 bases respectively, with 8 bases between them. Germline V gives CDR1 ENHRY, CDR2 SYGVKD. CDR3 nucleotides: TGTGCCATCAGCTCGGCGGCTGAAGCTTTCTTT. Translated, it gives CAISSAAEAFF.

This clonotype was counted at least ten times. The CDR3 region is CASSLDDRGRGYTF. The CDR3 region has the DNA TGTGCCAGCAGCCTAGACGACAGGGGGCGAGGCTACACCTTC. The J gene is TRBJ1-2, the V gene TRBV7-6, with TRBD1 identical over 10 bases. Germline CDR1 reads SGHVS; CDR2 reads FNYEAQ. The CDR3 is 14 residues long. V lost 5 bases to trimming and J lost 8 bases; unmatched junction nucleotides: 8.

The chain carries TRBV5-1 and TRBJ2-7; 7 positions match TRBD2. The J segment lost 3 bases and the V segment lost 4 bases, leaving 16 bases of the junction unmatched. In germline, CDR1 is SGHRS, CDR2 YFSETQ. There are 17 residues in the CDR3. The CDR3 sequence: CASSLTGAGILNYEQYF. The CDR3 region has the DNA TGCGCCAGCAGCCTCACCGGAGCGGGGATACTTAACTACGAGCAGTACTTC.

In DNA, the CDR3 is TGTGCCAGCAGCTCCGACCCCGCCTACAATGAGCAGTTCTTC. Encoded protein: CASSSDPAYNEQFF. The chain employs TRBV7-8 and TRBJ2-1, with D hard to call. Germline V lookup: CDR1 SGHVS, CDR2 FQNEAQ. This CDR3 spans 14 amino acids. Between the trimmed V and J ends, which lost 4 bases and 2 bases, there was a span of 9 bases.

This clonotype turned up a few times. The chain has TRBV20-1 and TRBJ2-3; either TRBD1 or TRBD2 may fit D (5 bases each). From germline, CDR1 is DFQATT and CDR2 SNEGSKA (reference sequence). The CDR3 spans 12 residues. The V and J ends lost 7 bases and 5 bases respectively, with 13 bases between them. This CDR3 is CSGGRERDTQYF. CDR3 in DNA: TGCAGTGGGGGGAGAGAAAGAGATACGCAGTATTTT.

The rearrangement uses TRBV29-1 and TRBJ2-7; TRBD2 matches 9 bases. Germline V gene data show CDR1 as SQVTM and CDR2 as ANQGSEA. Losses at the gene ends were 7 bases for V and 4 bases for J; bases not matched to a gene: 8. This CDR3 is built from 13 residues. As DNA, the CDR3 is TGCAGCGCCGCGGGAGGGCGGATGTACGAGCAGTACTTC. Amino acid sequence: CSAAGGRMYEQYF.

The rearrangement uses TRBV5-4 and TRBJ2-1; 12 nucleotides match TRBD1. V was clipped by 0 bases and J by 7 bases; unmatched bases: 8. CDR3 length: 17 amino acids. CDR1 and CDR2 from the germline V gene are SGHNT and YYREEE (reference sequence). CDR3 nucleotides: TGTGCCAGCAGCTTGGCCTTGGGACAGGGGGCAGGTAATGAGCAGTTCTTC. Protein product: CASSLALGQGAGNEQFF.

This clonotype occurred a few times. The rearrangement joins TRBV5-1 to TRBJ2-5; 14 bases match TRBD2. The CDR3 extends over 16 amino acids. V was pared by 4 bases and J by 6 bases, with 8 bases of the junction left unmatched. From germline, CDR1 is SGHRS and CDR2 YFSETQ. CDR3 DNA: TGCGCCAGCAGCGCGGGACTAGCGGGAGCTAAAAAGACCCAGTACTTC. Translated: CASSAGLAGAKKTQYF. Full variable domain (outside the CDR3, taken from reference TRBV5-1 and TRBJ2-5): KAGVTQTPRYLIKTRGQQVTLSCSPISGHRSVSWYQQTPGQGLQFLFEYFSETQRNKGNFPGRFSGRQFSNSRSEMNVSTLELGDSALYLCASSAGLAGAKKTQYFGPGTRLLVL.

This clonotype was recorded many times. J is TRBJ2-1 and V is TRBV7-8; 7 bases align to TRBD1. From germline, CDR1 is SGHVS and CDR2 FQNEAQ. V was pared by 3 bases and J by 7 bases, with 6 bases of the junction left unmatched. The CDR3 is made up of 14 amino acids. CDR3 residues: CASSLGPGGNEQFF. In DNA, the CDR3 is TGTGCCAGCAGCTTGGGTCCAGGGGGTAATGAGCAGTTCTTC.

The chain uses TRBV20-1 and TRBJ2-5, with 7 bases fitting TRBD1. Germline CDR1 DFQATT, CDR2 SNEGSKA (reference sequence). The CDR3 is made up of 12 amino acids. Germline trimming cut 5 bases from V and 4 bases from J; bases unmatched to any gene: 4. CDR3 sequence: CSAGRQGETQYF. The CDR3 DNA reads TGCAGTGCTGGTAGACAGGGAGAGACCCAGTACTTC.

This clonotype has more than one count but fewer than ten. The chain links TRBV6-2 or TRBV6-3 to TRBJ2-3; TRBD2 aligns across 9 bases. The CDR3 runs to 15 residues. V lost 5 bases, J lost 5 bases, and 8 bases stayed unmatched. Germline V lookup: CDR1 MNHEY, CDR2 SVGEGT. CDR3 bases: TGTGCCAGCAGTGCCTTAGCGGGAGTGAGAGATACGCAGTATTTT. Residues: CASSALAGVRDTQYF.

This clonotype was seen only a few times. The J gene is TRBJ2-5, the V gene TRBV6-2 or TRBV6-3; the D gene is possibly TRBD1 (5 bases). CDR1 MNHEY and CDR2 SVGEGT come from the germline V gene. V lost 5 bases and J lost 1, with 14 bases in between. The CDR3 is 15 residues long. CDR3 coding DNA: TGTGCCAGCAGTCAAACACGGACATTCCAAGAGACCCAGTACTTC. This gives the protein CASSQTRTFQETQYF.

This clonotype has ten or more counts. V gene TRBV7-9 combines with J gene TRBJ2-5, with D uncertain. The CDR3 extends over 16 amino acids. The germline gives CDR1 SEHNR, CDR2 FQNEAQ (reference sequence). V was shortened by 0 bases and J by 4 bases, with 15 bases between the two germline ends. CDR3 sequence: CASSLAYSGRPETQYF. The CDR3 bases are TGTGCCAGCAGCTTAGCGTACTCGGGCCGCCCAGAGACCCAGTACTTC. The full variable domain, completed using reference TRBV7-9 and TRBJ2-5, is DTGVSQNPRHKITKRGQNVTFRCDPISEHNRLYWYRQTLGQGPEFLTYFQNEAQLEKSRLLSDRFSAERPKGSFSTLEIQRTEQGDSAMYLCASSLAYSGRPETQYFGPGTRLLVL.

This clonotype came up a few times. The V gene is TRBV29-1, the J gene TRBJ2-7; 12 bases are shared with TRBD2. This CDR3 is built from 14 residues. Unmatched junction bases numbered 6, after V lost 8 bases and J lost 1 base. The germline gives CDR1 SQVTM, CDR2 ANQGSEA. The CDR3 reads CSTLAGGDSYEQYF. The CDR3 DNA reads TGCAGCACACTAGCGGGAGGAGATTCCTACGAGCAGTACTTC.

The V call is TRBV2, the J call TRBJ1-4; 7 bases line up with TRBD1. Trimming removed 6 bases from V and 8 bases from J; junction bases left unmatched: 6. The length of the CDR3 is 13 residues. The V gene's germline CDR1 is SNHLY and CDR2 FYNNEI. CDR3 DNA: TGTGCCAGCAGGACAGGGCTGACCGAAAAACTGTTTTTT. Its translation: CASRTGLTEKLFF. Drawing the rest from reference TRBV2 and TRBJ1-4, the complete variable domain is EPEVTQTPSHQVTQMGQEVILRCVPISNHLYFYWYRQILGQKVEFLVSFYNNEISEKSEIFDDQFSVERPDGSNFTLKIRSTKLEDSAMYFCASRTGLTEKLFFGSGTQLSVL.

The chain combines TRBV11-2 with TRBJ2-1; 8 bases are shared with TRBD1. Trimming took 3 bases from V and 9 from J; bases not matched to a gene: 10. Per germline, CDR1 SGHAT and CDR2 FQNNGV. The CDR3 length is 15 residues. The CDR3 nucleotides read TGTGCCAGCAGCTTCGTTCAGGGGGCAGGTGGTGAGCAGTTCTTC. It specifies CASSFVQGAGGEQFF.

This chain links TRBV20-1 with TRBJ1-1, with a tentative D call TRBD1 (5 bases). The germline V gene has CDR1 DFQATT and CDR2 SNEGSKA (reference sequence). Trimming removed 3 bases at V and 1 base at J, with 12 bases between. The CDR3 sequence is 14 residues long. In nucleotides, the CDR3 is TGCAGTGCTAGGGGGGAAGCCAGGAACACTGAAGCTTTCTTT. Its protein is CSARGEARNTEAFF.

This clonotype was recorded a few times. V gene TRBV20-1 combines with J gene TRBJ2-7; D gene unclear. Trimming shortened V by 6 bases and J by 0 bases, and 9 bases separated the two germline ends. The V gene's germline CDR1 is DFQATT and CDR2 SNEGSKA (reference sequence). This CDR3 has 12 residues. CDR3 amino acids: CSASTASYEQYF. DNA of the CDR3: TGCAGTGCATCTACAGCCTCCTACGAGCAGTACTTC.

This clonotype was detected a few times. This chain connects TRBV7-6 to TRBJ2-3; D is unresolved. V was shortened by 3 bases and J by 2 bases, with 15 bases between the two germline ends. The CDR3 has 16 residues. From germline, CDR1 is SGHVS and CDR2 FNYEAQ. DNA of the CDR3: TGTGCCAGCAGCTTGATACTGACGGACCCCACAGATACGCAGTATTTT. Translation gives CASSLILTDPTDTQYF.

This clonotype was picked up a small number of times. The J gene is TRBJ1-1, the V gene TRBV7-2, with TRBD1 as a possible D gene (6 bases). The germline gives CDR1 SGHTA, CDR2 FQGNSA. Between the trimmed V and J ends, which lost 5 bases and 6 bases, there was a span of 19 bases. The CDR3 totals 15 residues. The CDR3 sequence: CASSPFTIGGPEAFF. The CDR3 DNA sequence: TGTGCCAGCAGCCCCTTCACGATCGGGGGGCCTGAAGCTTTCTTT.